This T cell receptor (beta chain) was retrieved from a study of T cells after yellow fever vaccination. Study information: Each low-cell-number fraction was prepared by means of SMART-Seq v4 Ultra Low Input. Study results and limitations: A small share of clonotypes appeared in both CD4 and CD8 compartments. Reappearance after the booster was observed for most primary-vaccination clones (roughly 97% CD4, less than 90% CD8). Repertoires sorted by FACS could include abundant clonotypes that are contaminants from the bulk population.

The V gene lost 0 bases and the J gene lost 7 bases, with 7 bases spanning the gap. The germline V gene has CDR1 SGHAT and CDR2 FQNNGV. This CDR3 has 13 residues. Comments on this clonotype: Its antigen is not known.

TCRdb reprocessed the 5' RACE reads via MiXCR and lists one record per CDR3 protein. The data show around 330,000 distinct CDR3 sequences, about 3.5% seen once. The TCR originated in a man between 18 and 29 years old who received the YFV17D yellow fever vaccine. The sample was PBMCs, taken on the day of the yellow fever booster vaccination. The rearrangement links TRBV11-2 to TRBJ1-5, with D uncertain. The CDR3 coding sequence is TGTGCCAGCAGCTTAGATCCCGAACAGCCCCAGCATTTT. Protein sequence: CASSLDPEQPQHF.